This passage covers 24 T cell receptor beta chains from one sample sequenced in a study of blood T cell repertoires in COVID-19. TCRdb's table, derived via immunoSEQ multiplex PCR, lists solely in-frame clones and lacks some. Of approximately 150,000 clones listed, 87% were seen once; the top ten hold around 5%. What was sequenced was peripheral blood. The receptor source for this set is a human donor in a cohort sampled during active COVID-19.

This clone was observed once. The CDR3 protein is CASSQETSGGIITDTQYF. DNA of the CDR3: TGTGCCAGCAGCCAGGAGACTAGCGGGGGGATAATAACAGATACGCAGTATTTT. This chain uses TRBV3-1 (or the pseudogene TRBV3-2) with TRBJ2-3; TRBD2 aligns across 13 bases. This CDR3 has 18 amino acids. Germline CDR1 and CDR2: LGHDT and YNNKEL (reference sequence). The V and J ends lost 3 bases and 3 bases, in that order; junction bases with no gene match: 9.

This sequence joins TRBV19 and TRBJ2-7; 9 positions agree with TRBD1. The V gene's germline CDR1 is LNHDA and CDR2 SQIVND (reference sequence). V trimming: 2 bases; J trimming: 8 bases; junction bases outside the gene matches: 4. The CDR3 runs 13 residues. CDR3 DNA: TGTGCCAGTAGTATACAGACAGGGGGTAAGCAGTACTTC. This sequence encodes CASSIQTGGKQYF.

This clone was picked up a small number of times. The CDR3 spells CASSTPTGTGELFF. CDR3 DNA: TGTGCCAGCAGCACGCCAACAGGCACCGGGGAGCTGTTTTTT. The V gene is TRBV5-4, the J gene TRBJ2-2; maybe TRBD1 (5 bases). The V end lost 4 bases, the J end lost 4 bases, and 11 bases lay between the germline ends. Germline loops: CDR1 SGHNT, CDR2 YYREEE (reference sequence). The CDR3 contains 14 residues.

This clone has a handful of counts. V usage is TRBV3-1 (or the pseudogene TRBV3-2) and J usage is TRBJ2-2; 10 nucleotides agree with TRBD2. CDR1 and CDR2 from the germline V gene are LGHDT and YNNKEL (reference sequence). Trimming removed 1 base from V and 3 bases from J; junction bases left unmatched: 2. CDR3 size: 16 residues. CDR3 region: CASSQASGRYTGELFF. For the CDR3, the DNA is TGTGCCAGCAGCCAAGCTAGCGGGAGATACACCGGGGAGCTGTTTTTT.

This chain uses TRBV3-1 (or the pseudogene TRBV3-2) with TRBJ1-4; a weak D match, TRBD1 (5 bases). V dropped 1 base and J dropped 4 bases, with 10 bases sitting between them. The CDR3 runs to 15 residues. Germline V gene sequence: CDR1 LGHDT, CDR2 YNNKEL (reference sequence). Here the CDR3 DNA reads TGTGCCAGCAGCCAAGGGGGGACTTTTAATGAAAAACTGTTTTTT. Translating gives CASSQGGTFNEKLFF.

The chain is built from TRBV30 and TRBJ2-7, with TRBD2 matching over 9 bases. The CDR3 spans 16 residues. The V segment lost 0 bases and the J segment 5 bases; nucleotides outside the gene matches: 11. Germline assignment: CDR1 GTSNPN and CDR2 SVGIG (reference sequence). CDR3 DNA sequence: TGTGCCTGGAGTGTTGCAAGTCTAGCGGGAATGAACGAGCAGTACTTC. This translates into CAWSVASLAGMNEQYF.

This CDR3 reads CASRGDSFNYGYTF. The CDR3 DNA sequence: TGTGCCAGCAGAGGGGACAGCTTCAACTATGGCTACACCTTC. The chain joins TRBV2 to TRBJ1-2; 7 nucleotides line up with TRBD1. The CDR3 consists of 14 residues. From germline, CDR1 is SNHLY and CDR2 FYNNEI. With 6 bases clipped from V and 2 bases from J, the junction kept 6 bases outside the gene matches. Complete variable domain (other parts from reference TRBV2 and TRBJ1-2): EPEVTQTPSHQVTQMGQEVILRCVPISNHLYFYWYRQILGQKVEFLVSFYNNEISEKSEIFDDQFSVERPDGSNFTLKIRSTKLEDSAMYFCASRGDSFNYGYTFGSGTRLTVV.

The V gene is TRBV27, the J gene TRBJ1-6; 9 bases agree with TRBD1. The germline gives CDR1 MNHEY, CDR2 SMNVEV (reference sequence). The CDR3 sequence is 15 residues long. With V trimmed by 4 bases and J by 9 bases, 7 bases remained unmatched. DNA for the CDR3: TGTGCCAGCAGTTCTCCGGGACAGGGTGTTTCACCCCTCCACTTT. Translating gives CASSSPGQGVSPLHF.

The chain combines TRBV29-1 with TRBJ2-2, with 11 positions matching TRBD2. The CDR3 has 14 residues. Germline V gene lookup returns CDR1 SQVTM and CDR2 ANQGSEA. The J segment lost 6 bases and the V segment lost 7 bases, leaving 7 bases of the junction unmatched. The CDR3: CSARLAGGAGELFF. CDR3 sequence (DNA): TGCAGCGCCCGATTAGCGGGAGGGGCCGGGGAGCTGTTTTTT.

The chain is built from TRBV28 and TRBJ1-6; tentative D call: TRBD1 (5 bases). The ends were cut back, 7 bases at V and 6 bases at J, with 13 bases in the middle. The CDR3 consists of 14 residues. CDR1 is MDHEN and CDR2 is SYDVKM in the germline V gene. The CDR3 DNA reads as TGTGCCAGCACCGGGACTCCATTTAATTCACCCCTCCACTTT. It is translated as CASTGTPFNSPLHF. Complete variable domain (other parts from reference TRBV28 and TRBJ1-6): DVKVTQSSRYLVKRTGEKVFLECVQDMDHENMFWYRQDPGLGLRLIYFSYDVKMKEKGDIPEGYSVSREKKERFSLILESASTNQTSMYLCASTGTPFNSPLHFGNGTRLTVT.

The rearrangement uses TRBV27 and TRBJ1-1; D is possibly TRBD1 (5 bases). V was pared by 2 bases and J by 4 bases, with 11 bases between. Germline V gives CDR1 MNHEY, CDR2 SMNVEV (reference sequence). The CDR3 loop spans 14 amino acids. In DNA form, the CDR3 reads TGTGCCAGCAGTTTAAGGTTAGGGGCCACTGAAGCTTTCTTT. Amino acid sequence: CASSLRLGATEAFF.

The chain has TRBV5-1 and TRBJ1-4; TRBD1 might be the D (5 bases). This CDR3 has 15 residues. Trimming left V 0 bases short and J 2 bases short, with 8 bases between. Germline CDR1 reads SGHRS; CDR2 reads YFSETQ. CDR3 in DNA: TGCGCCAGCAGCTTGGGACAGACCACTAATGAAAAACTGTTTTTT. Protein sequence: CASSLGQTTNEKLFF.

This chain joins TRBV28 and TRBJ2-1; 8 bases are a match to TRBD2. The V gene end was trimmed by 6 bases and the J gene end by 6 bases; junction bases not matched to a gene: 7. The CDR3 totals 14 residues. The germline V gene has CDR1 MDHEN and CDR2 SYDVKM. The CDR3 protein is CASRPGLEVNEQFF. The CDR3 DNA sequence: TGTGCCAGCAGGCCGGGACTAGAAGTCAATGAGCAGTTCTTC.

The V and J genes are TRBV5-6 and TRBJ1-1; D might be TRBD1 (5 bases). The CDR3 is 14 amino acids. Germline V CDR1 and CDR2: SGHDT, YYEEEE. The V gene lost 7 bases and the J gene lost 1 base, with 14 bases spanning the gap. This CDR3 is CASGGGRANTEAFF. CDR3 coding DNA: TGTGCCAGCGGCGGGGGGAGGGCGAACACTGAAGCTTTCTTT.

This clone was recorded only once. This chain uses TRBV5-1 with TRBJ2-5; D gene unclear. This CDR3 has 13 amino acids. Germline CDR1 and CDR2: SGHRS and YFSETQ. V was pared by 4 bases and J by 4 bases, with 11 bases between. The CDR3 loop is CASSPGLGETQYF. The CDR3, as DNA: TGCGCCAGCAGCCCGGGTTTGGGAGAGACCCAGTACTTC.

J is TRBJ2-3 and V is TRBV27, with 8 positions matching TRBD1. Trimming cost V 4 bases and J 4 bases; bases outside gene matches: 4. In germline, CDR1 is MNHEY, CDR2 SMNVEV (reference sequence). The length of the CDR3 is 14 residues. The CDR3 DNA sequence: TGTGCCAGCAGTTCCAGGGGGCGCCCAGATACGCAGTATTTT. Its translation is CASSSRGRPDTQYF.

The V call is TRBV6-6, the J call TRBJ2-5, with 14 bases matching TRBD2. The germline gives CDR1 MNHNY, CDR2 SVGAGI (reference sequence). The CDR3 is 17 amino acids. J gave up 3 bases and V 5 bases, and 8 bases lay outside the gene matches. The CDR3 loop reads CASSPRLAGGNEETQYF. The CDR3 DNA reads TGTGCCAGCAGTCCTAGACTAGCGGGAGGGAACGAAGAGACCCAGTACTTC.

This clone appeared a single time. This sequence joins TRBV7-2 and TRBJ1-5, with D possibly matching TRBD1 (5 bases). CDR3 length equals 15 residues. Germline V gene data show CDR1 as SGHTA and CDR2 as FQGNSA. The V end was cut by 5 bases, the J end by 5 bases, with 16 bases between. CDR3: CASSPLGGMDQPQHF. The CDR3 DNA reads TGTGCCAGCAGCCCTTTGGGGGGAATGGATCAGCCCCAGCATTTT.

This chain connects TRBV2 to TRBJ1-1; D is possibly TRBD1 (6 bases). This CDR3 is 14 amino acids long. Germline values: CDR1 SNHLY, CDR2 FYNNEI. Trimming took off 7 bases at V and 2 bases at J, with 14 bases between the two ends. CDR3 sequence: CASKFGRGNTEAFF. In DNA form, the CDR3 reads TGTGCCAGCAAGTTCGGCAGGGGTAACACTGAAGCTTTCTTT.

Of note for this clone: The sample has other DNA sequences that encode this CDR3 too. The rearrangement joins TRBV10-1 to TRBJ1-6; TRBD1 is a possible D gene (6 bases). In germline, CDR1 is WNHNN, CDR2 SYGVQD (reference sequence). V lost 0 bases to trimming and J lost 7 bases, with 10 bases between them. The CDR3 runs to 15 residues. This CDR3 reads CASSESRTENSPLHF. DNA for the CDR3: TGCGCCAGCAGTGAGTCAAGGACAGAGAATTCACCCCTCCACTTT.

This chain connects TRBV28 to TRBJ2-3; TRBD1 matches at 7 bases. After removal of 8 bases from V and 2 bases from J, the junction contained 4 bases not matched to a gene. Germline values: CDR1 MDHEN, CDR2 SYDVKM. This CDR3 has 13 residues. As DNA, the CDR3 is TGTGCCAGCTCGACAGGGCTCACAGATACGCAGTATTTT. Its translation: CASSTGLTDTQYF. Together with reference TRBV28 and TRBJ2-3, the CDR3 gives the full variable domain: DVKVTQSSRYLVKRTGEKVFLECVQDMDHENMFWYRQDPGLGLRLIYFSYDVKMKEKGDIPEGYSVSREKKERFSLILESASTNQTSMYLCASSTGLTDTQYFGPGTRLTVL.

The rearrangement joins TRBV11-3 to TRBJ1-1; no clear D. V lost 6 bases and J 10 bases, leaving 12 bases between the germline ends. The CDR3 length is 11 residues. The germline V gene encodes CDR1 SGHNT and CDR2 YENEEA. The CDR3 is CASSRRELAFF. CDR3 nucleotides: TGTGCCAGCAGTAGGAGGGAACTAGCTTTCTTT.

The J gene is TRBJ2-3, the V gene TRBV21-1; no DNA check was done on the table's D call, TRBD1. TRBV21-1 is reported as a pseudogene. CDR3 length: 15 residues. The CDR3 region is CASWGAGGSTDTQYF. CDR3 bases: TGTGCCAGCTGGGGGGCAGGGGGGAGCACAGATACGCAGTATTTT.

V and J are TRBV21-1 and TRBJ2-5; the table's D call, TRBD2, has no DNA check behind it. TRBV21-1 is a documented pseudogene. The length of the CDR3 is 17 residues. The CDR3 DNA follows: TGTGCCAGCAGCAAAGGAGAAACTAGCGGGGGGAGAGAGACCCAGTACTTC. It yields the protein CASSKGETSGGRETQYF.